These T cell receptor beta chains were read from a single sample in a study of T-cell reconstitution after alpha-beta-depleted transplantation in children. TCRdb passed the PCR reads through MiXCR, listing each CDR3 protein once. The repertoire consists of approximately 500,000 distinct CDR3 sequences, with 27% occurring once and the leading ten covering about 35%. Sequenced here: PBMCs, sampled before TCRalphabeta/CD19-depleted stem cell transplant. The receptors here all came from a boy under two years old with Wiskott-Aldrich syndrome, due to receive a stem cell transplant. The CDR3 runs from the conserved cysteine through the conserved F or W. Each record gives: clone size, V gene, D gene, J gene, CDR3 protein, CDR3 DNA. A D gene is named only where the DNA matches it firmly. Size is stated for part of the rows, as once, few or many counts, or as a class when the clone is expanded.

clone_size: few
v_call: TRBV3-1
d_call: NA
j_call: TRBJ1-1
cdr3_aa: CASSLQGPDTEAFF
cdr3_nt: TGTGCCAGCAGCCTACAGGGTCCGGACACTGAAGCTTTCTTT

clone_size: few
v_call: TRBV11-2
d_call: NA
j_call: TRBJ1-2
cdr3_aa: CASSPPGVGGIYGYTF
cdr3_nt: TGTGCCAGCAGCCCCCCGGGGGTCGGAGGCATCTATGGCTACACCTTC

clone_size: NA
v_call: TRBV7-2
d_call: NA
j_call: TRBJ1-1
cdr3_aa: CASSLARVGRKVLAEAFF
cdr3_nt: TGTGCCAGCAGCTTAGCGCGGGTAGGACGGAAAGTCCTAGCTGAAGCTTTCTTT

clone_size: few
v_call: TRBV7-9
d_call: NA
j_call: TRBJ2-1
cdr3_aa: CASSPLGGADEQFF
cdr3_nt: TGTGCCAGCAGCCCGCTGGGGGGAGCCGATGAGCAGTTCTTC

clone_size: NA
v_call: TRBV5-1
d_call: NA
j_call: TRBJ2-1
cdr3_aa: CASSAQTPGLGSLYNEQFF
cdr3_nt: TGCGCCAGCAGCGCGCAAACTCCAGGCCTAGGTTCCCTCTACAATGAGCAGTTCTTC

clone_size: NA
v_call: TRBV5-5
d_call: NA
j_call: TRBJ2-7
cdr3_aa: CASSLVQENYEQYF
cdr3_nt: TGTGCCAGCAGCTTGGTGCAGGAGAACTACGAGCAGTACTTC

clone_size: few
v_call: TRBV9
d_call: NA
j_call: TRBJ2-1
cdr3_aa: CASSVGRNWQTYNEQFF
cdr3_nt: TGTGCCAGCAGCGTAGGAAGGAACTGGCAAACCTACAATGAGCAGTTCTTC

clone_size: NA
v_call: TRBV7-9
d_call: TRBD2
j_call: TRBJ2-2
cdr3_aa: CASSGRRAGANTGELFF
cdr3_nt: TGTGCCAGCAGCGGACGGCGCGCGGGGGCGAACACCGGGGAGCTGTTTTTT

clone_size: NA
v_call: TRBV28
d_call: NA
j_call: TRBJ2-2
cdr3_aa: CASSPGDSNTGELFF
cdr3_nt: TGTGCCAGCAGTCCAGGGGACTCGAACACCGGGGAGCTGTTTTTT

clone_size: NA
v_call: TRBV29-1
d_call: TRBD1
j_call: TRBJ2-3
cdr3_aa: CSSGQTDTQYF
cdr3_nt: TGCAGCTCGGGACAGACGGATACGCAGTATTTT

clone_size: NA
v_call: TRBV20-1
d_call: NA
j_call: TRBJ1-1
cdr3_aa: CSARVDISIMATEAFF
cdr3_nt: TGCAGTGCTAGAGTCGACATATCTATTATGGCTACTGAAGCTTTCTTT

clone_size: NA
v_call: TRBV12-3/TRBV12-4
d_call: TRBD2
j_call: TRBJ2-7
cdr3_aa: CASSLVTSGRSYF
cdr3_nt: TGTGCCAGCAGTTTAGTTACTAGCGGGAGATCGTACTTC

clone_size: NA
v_call: TRBV2
d_call: TRBD2
j_call: TRBJ2-5
cdr3_aa: CASSEGSSGPETQYF
cdr3_nt: TGTGCCAGCAGTGAAGGTTCTAGCGGGCCAGAGACCCAGTACTTC

clone_size: NA
v_call: TRBV7-2
d_call: NA
j_call: TRBJ2-5
cdr3_aa: CASSFAARQETQYF
cdr3_nt: TGTGCCAGCAGCTTTGCCGCCAGGCAGGAGACCCAGTACTTC

clone_size: NA
v_call: TRBV7-9
d_call: TRBD1
j_call: TRBJ1-1
cdr3_aa: CASRNPGTAGTEAFF
cdr3_nt: TGTGCCAGCAGGAACCCCGGGACAGCGGGCACTGAAGCTTTCTTT

clone_size: few
v_call: TRBV5-6
d_call: NA
j_call: TRBJ2-3
cdr3_aa: CASSLFSGSSTDTQYF
cdr3_nt: TGTGCCAGCAGCCTATTTAGCGGATCCTCCACAGATACGCAGTATTTT

clone_size: NA
v_call: TRBV5-5
d_call: NA
j_call: TRBJ2-2
cdr3_aa: CASSQRLSANGELFF
cdr3_nt: TGTGCCAGCAGCCAGAGGCTAAGCGCCAACGGGGAGCTGTTTTTT

clone_size: few
v_call: TRBV12-3/TRBV12-4
d_call: NA
j_call: TRBJ2-5
cdr3_aa: CASSTVTRVETQYF
cdr3_nt: TGTGCCAGCAGTACTGTGACTAGAGTGGAGACCCAGTACTTC

clone_size: few
v_call: TRBV20-1
d_call: NA
j_call: TRBJ1-2
cdr3_aa: CSAGPNGDGYTF
cdr3_nt: TGCAGTGCTGGACCAAATGGGGATGGCTACACCTTC

clone_size: many
v_call: TRBV15
d_call: TRBD1
j_call: TRBJ1-5
cdr3_aa: CATSRGWRDRVNQPQHF
cdr3_nt: TGTGCCACCAGCAGAGGGTGGAGGGACAGGGTGAATCAGCCCCAGCATTTT